A single T cell receptor (beta chain) is shown here with its context. CD45RO negativity and positive selection for CCR7 defined naive CD8 cells, a population that excluded terminally differentiated effector memory CD45RA+ cells. Sequencing used immunoSEQ multiplex PCR; TCRdb keeps in-frame clones, though not all of them. The sample lists around 2.1 million clones; around 93% were seen once. The entry originates in a study of shared clonotypes between healthy human individuals. Study as a whole: Per donor, three plates held CD4 naive cells, three held CD4 memory, two held CD8 naive and one held CD8 memory.

Sequencing was done on a sample of naive CD8+ T cells from PBMCs. The source of this sequence is a man aged 18-30 years in good health. Some clones in this sample may be carry-over from other donors' samples.

The CDR3 protein is CASSVQDIQYF. The CDR3 bases are TGCGCCAGCAGTGTTCAGGACATTCAGTACTTC. This chain links TRBV23-1 with TRBJ2-4, with unresolved D. TRBV23-1 qualifies as an ORF whose function is uncertain. Between the trimmed V and J ends, which lost 5 bases and 8 bases, there was a span of 7 bases. This CDR3 spans 11 amino acids.